Described below is a single T cell receptor beta chain sequence and its context. The antigen this receptor binds is unknown. Per-nucleotide qualities are absent, and no much larger clonotype sits a single base away. The source of the sample is a study of shared clonotypes between healthy human individuals (dated by TCRdb to the early 2020s). With respect to the entire study: Three men and two women, aged 18 to 49 years, made up the cohort. To estimate repertoire size and how much clonotypes are shared between individuals, the study performed deep sequencing of blood TCR repertoires from about five healthy adults. Each donor's leukapheresis produced roughly between roughly 0.85 and 9.5 billion PBMCs. To increase sequencing depth and limit assay-specific biases, different laboratories used diverse techniques to prepare libraries and sequence TCR repertoires. For each donor, three plates each were used for CD4 naive and CD4 memory, two plates were used for CD8 naive, and one plate was used for CD8 memory. Overall results and qualifications from the work: Compared with non-shared clonotypes, clonotypes shared by all four sorted-subset donors had higher generation probabilities. Sharing across a handful of donors was observed for approximately 5% of naive CD4, under 4% of naive CD8, 2% to 2.5% of memory CD4, and approximately 0.41% of memory CD8 clonotypes. Sampling was restricted to blood, and TCR repertoires in tissue are likely to differ from TCR repertoires in blood. The small number of donors limited the genetic and exposure-history diversity represented. Incomplete sequencing was indicated by rarefaction of sorted-subset datasets, despite the large sequencing depth. Pairwise subsampling indicated that sequencing depth was expected to affect the degree of clonotype sharing among donors. Naive subsets generally had larger estimated clonotype richness than memory subsets.

Using the deep immunoSEQ assay, multiplex PCR amplified TCR CDR3 regions from genomic DNA. Extracted genomic DNA from each cell subset was distributed evenly across all wells of several immunoSEQ 96-well plates, and each plate was treated as a replicate. For sorted subsets, each replicate PCR was loaded with approximately 200 ng genomic DNA, equivalent to 25,000 to 30,000 T cell genomes. Purified libraries were quantified with a Qubit 3.0 fluorometer, sized on a Bioanalyzer 2100, and re-quantified with the KAPA Library Quantification kit. Every immunoSEQ 96-well plate was sequenced on a separate single-read 150-cycle Illumina NextSeq 550 flow cell. The source study handled its data this way. Because the immunoSEQ output held only junctional sequences and lacked quality scores, the filtering could not match the filtering applied to full-length reads. Sequences were annotated with PyIR, a Python wrapper for IgBLAST v1.9, and V/J genes and CDR3 were assigned using IMGT germline references. Any read was removed if the V/J assignment was weak (E-value above 1e-6), the CDR3 was missing, or the read contained stop codons, out-of-frame junctions, or ambiguous translated residues. V3J clonotypes were defined as sequences sharing the same inferred V gene, J gene, and CDR3 amino acid sequence. To compute the percentage overlap between repertoires, the number of shared unique clonotypes was divided by the size of the smaller repertoire. RTK rarefaction, the Chao1 estimator, and Recon v2.1 estimates of unobserved clonotypes were used to assess repertoire richness. OLGA was used to compute generation probabilities for all TCRbeta clonotypes that the gDNA method yielded from a few donors. TCRdb holds this immuneACCESS table with in-frame rearrangements only. Some clones are missing; in checked studies, unresolved V genes explain under half, and the rest has no known cause. The DNA gave D and trimming, while V, J and clone size come from that table. The sample table shows about 2.4 million clones, and more than 85% are seen once. Approximately 0.35% of the sample rests with the top ten.

Including cysteine and phenylalanine, the CDR3 has 17 amino acids. Only the CDR3 portion is preserved as DNA: 51 bases, with reading frame beginning at the first base. V and J are trimmed by 4 bases and 3 bases, and the gene matches miss 10 bases of the junction. CDR1 and CDR2 are read off the germline V gene as MNHNS and SASEGT. The donors were healthy, HIV-negative adults who had no recently reported acute infections or vaccinations. Every donor was a Caucasian adult living in Nashville, Tennessee, USA. CD4+ T cells were enriched through magnetic negative selection, after which naive cells were positively selected on CD45RA and the remaining negative fraction served as the memory subset. After blood collection by leukapheresis, PBMCs were isolated using Ficoll-Histopaque density gradient centrifugation and then cryopreserved in the vapor phase of liquid nitrogen. Purity and quantity of every magnetically sorted T cell population were checked by analytical flow cytometry. From each sorted fraction, genomic DNA was isolated and quantified by UV absorbance on a Nanodrop 2000c.

This clonotype was sampled from a man aged 18-30 years in good health. Some clones in this sample may be carry-over from other donors' samples. The specimen was naive CD4+ T cells from PBMCs. The cell subset or site label, as the study defines it: CD45RA+ positively selected. The chain couples TRBV6-1 to TRBJ2-7; a stretch of 12 junction bases matches TRBD2. The sequence in DNA is TGTGCCAGCAGTGCCGAGGAGACTAGCGGGGGATTCTACGAGCAGTACTTC. Its translation is CASSAEETSGGFYEQYF.